These 32 T cell receptor beta chains share one sample of origin, sequenced in a study of blood T cell repertoires in COVID-19. TCRdb's copy holds only in-frame clones and misses some; the assay was immunoSEQ multiplex PCR. The sample holds about 290,000 clones, about nine tenths seen once. The source material was PBMCs or T cells enriched from blood (not recorded which). The receptors derive from a woman in her forties who had recovered from COVID-19.

The chain carries TRBV19 and TRBJ2-1, with a possible D match to TRBD2 (5 bases). Germline CDR1 and CDR2: LNHDA and SQIVND (reference sequence). The CDR3 spans 13 residues. Trimming cost V 3 bases and J 12 bases, with 15 bases left between them. For the CDR3, the DNA is TGTGCCAGTAGTATCGGACTGGTTGTGGCGCAGTTCTTC. Encoded protein: CASSIGLVVAQFF. Complete variable domain (other parts from reference TRBV19 and TRBJ2-1): DGGITQSPKYLFRKEGQNVTLSCEQNLNHDAMYWYRQDPGQGLRLIYYSQIVNDFQKGDIAEGYSVSREKKESFPLTVTSAQKNPTAFYLCASSIGLVVAQFFGPGTRLTVL.

This clone was picked up a small number of times. The J gene is TRBJ1-2, the V gene TRBV2, with D unclear. V gave up 4 bases and J gave up 5 bases, with 11 bases separating them. Germline lookup yields CDR1 SNHLY and CDR2 FYNNEI. The CDR3 loop spans 13 amino acids. DNA of the CDR3: TGTGCCAGCAGTGGAGGGTCCGAGTATGGCTACACCTTC. Its translation is CASSGGSEYGYTF.

CDR3 nucleotide sequence: TGCAGCGTGGAGTACAGGGGCGATGAGCAGTTCTTC. This translates into CSVEYRGDEQFF. J is TRBJ2-1 and V is TRBV29-1; 7 positions agree with TRBD1. The V and J ends lost 6 bases and 8 bases, in that order; junction bases with no gene match: 7. The CDR3 spans 12 residues. Germline V lookup: CDR1 SQVTM, CDR2 ANQGSEA.

This chain uses TRBV5-1 with TRBJ1-2; 8 bases align to TRBD1. The V gene's germline CDR1 is SGHRS and CDR2 YFSETQ. The CDR3 contains 13 residues. Losses at the gene ends were 2 bases for V and 5 bases for J; bases not matched to a gene: 2. DNA of the CDR3: TGCGCCAGCAGCTTCGGACAGGGTTATGGCTACACCTTC. Protein: CASSFGQGYGYTF. The full variable domain, in which reference TRBV5-1 and TRBJ1-2 provide the parts outside the CDR3, is KAGVTQTPRYLIKTRGQQVTLSCSPISGHRSVSWYQQTPGQGLQFLFEYFSETQRNKGNFPGRFSGRQFSNSRSEMNVSTLELGDSALYLCASSFGQGYGYTFGSGTRLTVV.

V and J are TRBV18 and TRBJ2-2; TRBD2 agrees at 10 bases. CDR3 length equals 17 residues. Trimming at V came to 2 bases and at J to 6 bases, leaving 9 bases not matched to a gene. Per germline, CDR1 KGHSH and CDR2 LQKENI. This CDR3 reads CASSPLITSGISGELFF. In DNA, the CDR3 is TGTGCCAGCTCACCATTGATTACTAGCGGGATTTCCGGGGAGCTGTTTTTT.

The chain joins TRBV2 to TRBJ2-1, with 8 bases matching TRBD2. V lost 8 bases, J lost 8 bases, and 20 bases stayed unmatched. The V gene's germline CDR1 is SNHLY and CDR2 FYNNEI. The CDR3 consists of 17 residues. The CDR3: CASGWDPRSGSRYEQFF. DNA for the CDR3: TGTGCCAGCGGGTGGGACCCCAGGAGCGGGAGTAGGTATGAGCAGTTCTTC.

V gene TRBV10-1 combines with J gene TRBJ1-4; D possibly corresponds to TRBD1 (6 bases). This CDR3 spans 17 amino acids. Germline V gene data show CDR1 as WNHNN and CDR2 as SYGVQD (reference sequence). Trimming stripped 6 bases from V and 2 bases from J, with 19 bases between. The CDR3 region is CASSEPDRCRTNEKLFF. DNA of the CDR3: TGCGCCAGCAGCGAACCTGACAGGTGTAGGACTAATGAAAAACTGTTTTTT.

The chain joins TRBV5-4 to TRBJ1-6; 7 bases are a match to TRBD1. CDR1 and CDR2 (germline): SGHNT, YYREEE (reference sequence). With V trimmed by 1 base and J by 4 bases, 2 bases remained unmatched. CDR3 length equals 15 residues. CDR3 protein: CASSLQQGYNSPLHF. The CDR3 region has the DNA TGTGCCAGCAGCTTGCAACAGGGGTATAATTCACCCCTCCACTTT.

This clone showed up just once. CDR3 sequence: CASSLTGREKLFF. The CDR3 DNA follows: TGCGCCAGCAGCTTGACAGGGCGGGAAAAACTGTTTTTT. V is TRBV5-1 and J is TRBJ1-4, with D possibly matching TRBD1 (6 bases). V was shortened by 1 base and J by 8 bases, with 9 bases between the two germline ends. The germline gives CDR1 SGHRS, CDR2 YFSETQ. The CDR3 has 13 residues.

The chain recombines TRBV2 with TRBJ2-5; no firm D call. CDR1 is SNHLY, CDR2 FYNNEI, per germline. V was cut by 8 bases and J by 7 bases, with 11 bases left in between. CDR3 length: 11 amino acids. CDR3 DNA: TGTGCCAGCCATGGATCAGGGACCCAGTACTTC. Protein product: CASHGSGTQYF.

V is TRBV29-1 and J is TRBJ1-2; D call uncertain. Germline CDR1 and CDR2: SQVTM and ANQGSEA. V was clipped by 7 bases and J by 6 bases, with 21 bases between them. There are 14 residues in the CDR3. The CDR3 sequence: CSGTRVSGLDGYTF. The CDR3, as DNA: TGCAGCGGTACTAGGGTTTCGGGGTTGGATGGCTACACCTTC.

The genes are TRBV5-1 and TRBJ2-1; D ambiguous. CDR3 length: 15 amino acids. Between the trimmed V and J ends, which lost 0 bases and 2 bases, there was a span of 9 bases. Germline CDR1 is SGHRS and CDR2 is YFSETQ. CDR3 coding DNA: TGCGCCAGCAGCTTGGGTCCCACACCCTACAATGAGCAGTTCTTC. This codes for CASSLGPTPYNEQFF.

V is TRBV6-5 and J is TRBJ2-2, with D hard to call. Trimming shortened V by 5 bases and J by 7 bases, and 2 bases separated the two germline ends. Germline CDR1 reads MNHEY; CDR2 reads SVGAGI. The CDR3 runs to 10 residues. CDR3 protein: CASSLGELFF. The CDR3 DNA follows: TGTGCCAGCAGTCTCGGGGAGCTGTTTTTT.

J is TRBJ2-7 and V is TRBV5-5, with TRBD2 matching 11 bases. Germline V gene lookup returns CDR1 SGHKS and CDR2 YYEKEE (reference sequence). V shed 0 bases, J shed 0 bases, and the junction held 2 bases outside the gene matches. The CDR3 consists of 16 residues. The CDR3 region is CASSLATSGGSYEQYF. Here the CDR3 DNA reads TGTGCCAGCAGCTTGGCAACTAGCGGGGGCTCCTACGAGCAGTACTTC.

The chain couples TRBV4-2 to TRBJ1-2; D remains ambiguous. CDR3 size: 15 residues. CDR1 LGHNA and CDR2 YNFKEQ come from the germline V gene. V gave up 7 bases and J gave up 3 bases, with 18 bases separating them. CDR3 region: CASTTTEAADYGYTF. The CDR3 bases are TGTGCCAGCACTACGACGGAGGCCGCCGACTATGGCTACACCTTC.

V and J are TRBV5-1 and TRBJ1-6, with D perhaps matching TRBD1 (5 bases). Trimming left V 2 bases short and J 8 bases short, with 14 bases between. The germline V gene has CDR1 SGHRS and CDR2 YFSETQ. This CDR3 contains 15 residues. The DNA of the CDR3 is TGCGCCAGCAGCTTTTCAGGGCCTCGGGATTCACCCCTCCACTTT. It encodes CASSFSGPRDSPLHF.

The chain employs TRBV2 and TRBJ1-2, with 8 bases fitting TRBD1. Unmatched junction bases numbered 4, after V lost 4 bases and J lost 3 bases. CDR3 length equals 14 residues. Per germline, CDR1 SNHLY and CDR2 FYNNEI. Written as DNA, the CDR3 is TGTGCCAGCAGTGGCAACAGGGGGGACTATGGCTACACCTTC. It encodes CASSGNRGDYGYTF.

This chain joins TRBV2 and TRBJ2-7; D unresolved. Germline V gives CDR1 SNHLY, CDR2 FYNNEI. Trimming shortened V by 2 bases and J by 3 bases, and 11 bases separated the two germline ends. CDR3 length: 14 residues. The CDR3 DNA is TGTGCCAGCAGTGAACGGCAGGAAATCTACGAGCAGTACTTC. Translating it yields CASSERQEIYEQYF.

The genes are TRBV4-2 and TRBJ2-6, with D possibly being TRBD1 (6 bases). Per germline, CDR1 LGHNA and CDR2 YNFKEQ. CDR3 length: 17 amino acids. Trimming removed 4 bases at V and 0 bases at J, with 13 bases between. This CDR3 reads CASSRGGQNSGANVLTF. The CDR3 DNA sequence: TGTGCCAGCAGCCGGGGTGGACAGAACTCTGGGGCCAACGTCCTGACTTTC.

The chain couples TRBV19 to TRBJ1-1; 8 nucleotides agree with TRBD1. V shed 6 bases and J 3 bases; nucleotides not matched to a gene: 6. CDR3 size: 14 residues. Germline-derived CDR1 and CDR2 are LNHDA and SQIVND (reference sequence). The CDR3: CASRPGQGDTEAFF. In DNA, the CDR3 is TGTGCCAGTAGACCAGGACAGGGCGACACTGAAGCTTTCTTT.

The V gene is TRBV9, the J gene TRBJ2-2; D possibly corresponds to TRBD1 (5 bases). The CDR3 spans 15 residues. Germline CDR1 and CDR2: SGDLS and YYNGEE. Trimming left V 3 bases short and J 6 bases short, with 15 bases between. The CDR3 region has the DNA TGTGCCAGCAGCGAGGGGTCAACCGGACCCGGGGAGCTGTTTTTT. It yields the protein CASSEGSTGPGELFF. Full variable domain (remainder filled in from reference TRBV9 and TRBJ2-2): DSGVTQTPKHLITATGQRVTLRCSPRSGDLSVYWYQQSLDQGLQFLIQYYNGEERAKGNILERFSAQQFPDLHSELNLSSLELGDSALYFCASSEGSTGPGELFFGEGSRLTVL.

This clone was counted a few times. The genes are TRBV10-3 and TRBJ1-6; 9 positions agree with TRBD1. CDR3 length: 14 residues. After removal of 6 bases from V and 7 bases from J, the junction contained 4 bases not matched to a gene. From germline, CDR1 is ENHRY and CDR2 SYGVKD. CDR3 sequence (DNA): TGTGCCATCAGAGCCGGGACAGGGAATTCACCCCTCCACTTT. Its protein product is CAIRAGTGNSPLHF.

This clone was picked up one time. The rearrangement links TRBV5-1 to TRBJ1-3, with D hard to call. Trimming took off 1 base at V and 0 bases at J, with 11 bases between the two ends. Germline V CDR1 and CDR2: SGHRS, YFSETQ. CDR3 length equals 16 residues. This chain's CDR3 is CASSLMSSSSGNTIYF. As DNA, the CDR3 is TGCGCCAGCAGCTTGATGTCCTCGAGCTCTGGAAACACCATATATTTT. Supplemented by reference TRBV5-1 and TRBJ1-3, the full variable domain reads KAGVTQTPRYLIKTRGQQVTLSCSPISGHRSVSWYQQTPGQGLQFLFEYFSETQRNKGNFPGRFSGRQFSNSRSEMNVSTLELGDSALYLCASSLMSSSSGNTIYFGEGSWLTVV.

The V gene is TRBV30, the J gene TRBJ1-1; 8 nucleotides agree with TRBD1. CDR1 GTSNPN and CDR2 SVGIG come from the germline V gene (reference sequence). The CDR3 consists of 13 residues. The V and J ends lost 4 bases and 8 bases, in that order; junction bases with no gene match: 9. The CDR3 bases are TGTGCCTGGACTATCGGGAGACAGGGGGAAGCTTTCTTT. Its translation: CAWTIGRQGEAFF.

The rearrangement joins TRBV19 to TRBJ1-2, with TRBD1 as a possible D gene (5 bases). V lost 5 bases and J 7 bases, leaving 11 bases between the germline ends. The CDR3 is 12 residues long. Germline values: CDR1 LNHDA, CDR2 SQIVND (reference sequence). Here the CDR3 reads CASSPQGSGYTF. CDR3 DNA: TGTGCCAGTAGTCCCCAGGGCTCTGGCTACACCTTC.

The chain employs TRBV3-1 (or the pseudogene TRBV3-2) and TRBJ2-7, with 7 nucleotides matching TRBD2. V gave up 3 bases and J gave up 5 bases; unmatched junction bases: 10. Looked up from germline, CDR1 is LGHDT and CDR2 is YNNKEL (reference sequence). The CDR3 runs to 15 residues. The chain's CDR3 is CASSQVGGSWNEQYF. The DNA for the CDR3 is TGTGCCAGCAGCCAGGTAGGCGGGAGCTGGAACGAGCAGTACTTC.

V and J are TRBV5-5 and TRBJ1-5; D not resolved. This CDR3 comprises 15 residues. Trimming removed 0 bases from V and 0 bases from J, with 7 bases in between. CDR1 and CDR2 (germline): SGHKS, YYEKEE (reference sequence). The CDR3: CASSLAGNSNQPQHF. The DNA for the CDR3 is TGTGCCAGCAGCTTGGCGGGAAATAGCAATCAGCCCCAGCATTTT.

The chain recombines TRBV4-2 with TRBJ1-2; D is uncertain. This CDR3 has 14 amino acids. Trimming removed 0 bases at V and 1 base at J, with 6 bases between. The V gene's germline CDR1 is LGHNA and CDR2 YNFKEQ. The CDR3 region has the DNA TGTGCCAGCAGCCAAGACCACAGTAACTATGGCTACACCTTC. It yields the protein CASSQDHSNYGYTF.

This chain joins TRBV7-3 and TRBJ1-1, with 9 positions matching TRBD1. Germline lookup yields CDR1 SGHTA and CDR2 FQGTGA. The V segment lost 5 bases and the J segment 3 bases; nucleotides outside the gene matches: 4. The CDR3 loop spans 14 amino acids. The CDR3 protein is CASSQTGGDTEAFF. The CDR3 DNA sequence: TGTGCCAGCAGCCAAACAGGGGGCGACACTGAAGCTTTCTTT.

V and J are TRBV4-1 and TRBJ2-3, with a possible D match to TRBD2 (6 bases). Germline loops: CDR1 MGHRA, CDR2 YSYEKL. V lost 0 bases and J lost 2, with 15 bases in between. The CDR3 totals 17 residues. This CDR3 is CASSQEEGRVSTDTQYF. The CDR3 DNA is TGCGCCAGCAGCCAAGAGGAGGGTAGAGTATCCACAGATACGCAGTATTTT.

This clone was counted once. The chain uses TRBV24-1 and TRBJ1-2, with 8 positions matching TRBD1. The CDR3 length is 18 residues. Germline V CDR1 and CDR2: KGHDR, SFDVKD. The ends lost 3 bases at V and 6 bases at J; junction bases unmatched: 17. DNA of the CDR3: TGTGCCACCAGTGATATCAACAGGGGGAGGGCAAGTAGTAATGGCTACACCTTC. Residues: CATSDINRGRASSNGYTF.

The CDR3 bases are TGTGCCAGCAGCCGAAGACACCGCTCTGGGGCCAACGTCCTGACTTTC. It yields the protein CASSRRHRSGANVLTF. The chain joins TRBV5-6 to TRBJ2-6; no clear D gene. The length of the CDR3 is 16 residues. Between the trimmed V and J ends, which lost 4 bases and 0 bases, there was a span of 11 bases. Germline CDR1 reads SGHDT; CDR2 reads YYEEEE.